This T cell receptor beta chain is from a study of blood T cell repertoires in COVID-19. The CDR3 has 16 amino acids. Trimming removed 5 bases from V and 3 bases from J, with 20 bases in between. Germline V lookup: CDR1 MNHEY, CDR2 SMNVEV (reference sequence). Sequencing used immunoSEQ multiplex PCR; TCRdb keeps in-frame clones, though not all of them. Of approximately 360,000 clones in the sample, over 75% were seen once. This chain uses TRBV27 with TRBJ2-7; D possibly corresponds to TRBD1 (6 bases). The receptor was isolated from a man in his forties or fifties in a cohort exposed to, infected with or recovered from COVID-19 (not recorded which). The specimen was PBMCs or T cells enriched from blood (not recorded which). CDR3 sequence reads: CASSPGRDTIIYEQYF. The CDR3 coding sequence is TGTGCCAGCAGTCCGGGCCGGGACACCATTATCTACGAGCAGTACTTC.